These 7 T cell receptor beta chains share one sample of origin, sequenced in a study of patients and donors after allogeneic stem cell transplantation. TCRdb passed the RT-PCR reads through MiXCR, listing each CDR3 protein once. The table includes 150,000 or so distinct CDR3 sequences, about a quarter detected once. The sequenced sample consisted of blood, either unsorted or a sorted T cell fraction (not recorded which). All receptors derive from a human donor who was either an allogeneic HSCT recipient or a stem cell or donor lymphocyte infusion donor (not recorded which). It is not recorded whose cells these are; they may come from a transplant donor.

This clonotype was seen more than once but under ten times. The chain employs TRBV30 and TRBJ1-1; D not certain. Germline V gives CDR1 GTSNPN, CDR2 SVGIG (reference sequence). This CDR3 contains 12 residues. The V and J ends lost 1 base and 6 bases respectively, with 9 bases between them. The CDR3 DNA reads TGTGCCTGGAGTGCGGGTGGGTCTGAAGCTTTCTTT. This translates into CAWSAGGSEAFF.

This clonotype was recorded at least ten times. The rearrangement uses TRBV5-1 and TRBJ2-1; D tentatively reads TRBD1 or TRBD2 (5 bases each). Germline V lookup: CDR1 SGHRS, CDR2 YFSETQ. The CDR3 extends over 16 amino acids. V lost 1 base and J 8 bases, leaving 19 bases between the germline ends. Here the CDR3 reads CASSLNPPWGLDEQFF. The CDR3 DNA follows: TGCGCCAGCAGCTTGAATCCCCCTTGGGGGTTGGATGAGCAGTTCTTC.

The genes are TRBV18 and TRBJ2-1, with D possibly being TRBD1 (6 bases). Trimming removed 3 bases from V and 0 bases from J, with 15 bases in between. Germline CDR1 KGHSH, CDR2 LQKENI. The CDR3 length is 17 residues. This CDR3 reads CASSPYEGHFSYNEQFF. CDR3 in DNA: TGTGCCAGCTCACCCTATGAGGGACACTTCTCCTACAATGAGCAGTTCTTC.

This clonotype has more than one count but fewer than ten. J is TRBJ2-7 and V is TRBV20-1, with 12 bases aligning to TRBD1. Germline-derived CDR1 and CDR2 are DFQATT and SNEGSKA (reference sequence). This CDR3 spans 17 amino acids. Trimming removed 0 bases from V and 3 bases from J; junction bases left unmatched: 9. This CDR3 is CSARDFSGTGGVYEQYF. DNA of the CDR3: TGCAGTGCTAGAGATTTTTCTGGGACAGGGGGCGTCTACGAGCAGTACTTC.

The chain employs TRBV14 and TRBJ2-1, with D unclear. The CDR3 is 13 amino acids. V shed 6 bases and J shed 4 bases, with 10 bases lying between them. The germline V gene encodes CDR1 SGHDN and CDR2 FVKESK. CDR3 in amino acids: CASSALRYNEQFF. CDR3 bases: TGTGCCAGCAGTGCCCTTAGATACAATGAGCAGTTCTTC.

This clonotype was seen a few times. CDR3 residues: CASSLEARNQPQHF. CDR3 DNA sequence: TGTGCCAGCAGCTTGGAGGCAAGAAATCAGCCCCAGCATTTT. V is TRBV5-8 and J is TRBJ1-5; D unclear. The CDR3 is 14 amino acids. Trimming shortened V by 0 bases and J by 4 bases, and 8 bases separated the two germline ends. Per the germline V gene, CDR1 is SGHTS and CDR2 is YDEGEE.

This clonotype was observed a few times. V is TRBV7-2 and J is TRBJ2-3; no firm D call. The V end was cut by 2 bases, the J end by 6 bases, with 9 bases between. Looked up from germline, CDR1 is SGHTA and CDR2 is FQGNSA. This CDR3 is built from 13 residues. The CDR3: CASSLFPGDTQYF. CDR3 bases: TGTGCCAGCAGCTTATTCCCCGGGGATACGCAGTATTTT.